Listed here are 3 T cell receptor beta chains from one sample, sequenced in a study of shared clonotypes between healthy human individuals (TCRdb year 2020). Libraries were prepared through the immunoSEQ multiplex PCR assay. This immuneACCESS table, as held by TCRdb, lists in-frame sequences with V and J called but not all clones. Of the missing ones, under half trace to an unresolved V gene in checked studies; the others have no known cause. The sample contains about 2,200,000 clones, about 92% of them found a single time. The top ten clones comprise over 1.5% of the sample. CD8 naive samples were CD45RO-negative cells positively selected for CCR7, giving a CD45RA+CCR7+ population that excluded TemRA cells. Sequencing was performed on naive CD8+ T cells from PBMCs. The cell subset or site label corresponds to: CD45RA+CCR7+. These receptors came from a man aged 18-30 years in good health. Some clones in this sample may be carry-over from other donors' samples.

The chain joins TRBV7-9 to TRBJ2-7, with a weak D call TRBD2 (6 bases). Germline lookup yields CDR1 SEHNR and CDR2 FQNEAQ (reference sequence). The CDR3 sequence is 15 residues long. The ends were cut back, 5 bases at V and 2 bases at J, with 16 bases in the middle. The DNA for the CDR3 is TGTGCCAGCAGCCCCCGGGGTAGCGGCACCTACGAGCAGTACTTC. This codes for CASSPRGSGTYEQYF.

The genes are TRBV11-2 and TRBJ2-7, with unresolved D. CDR3 length: 11 amino acids. V was trimmed by 9 bases and J by 6 bases, leaving 12 bases between them. Looked up from germline, CDR1 is SGHAT and CDR2 is FQNNGV. The CDR3: CASFVEFEQYF. DNA for the CDR3: TGTGCCAGTTTTGTAGAATTCGAGCAGTACTTC.

V and J are TRBV28 and TRBJ1-3; no reliable D call. Germline CDR1 MDHEN, CDR2 SYDVKM. The CDR3 totals 14 residues. The germline V and J ends were trimmed by 3 bases and 0 bases, with 6 bases remaining between them. The CDR3 region is CASSFVASGNTIYF. CDR3 DNA: TGTGCCAGCAGTTTTGTGGCCTCTGGAAACACCATATATTTT.